The present entry profiles one TCR beta chain with its context. This clonotype was picked up many times. The clone's antigen remains unknown. Base qualities are not recorded, but no much larger clone differs from it by a single base. The sample belongs to a study of CD8+CD57+ T cells in acquired aplastic anemia (dated by TCRdb to 2016 to 2019). Study-level background: Extracted DNA from sorted CD4+ and CD8+ cells averaged around 2.9 ug, ranging from roughly 0.17 to 27.4 ug. CD8+CD57+ expansion was defined as a frequency above the mean frequency observed in healthy subjects.

Genomic DNA served as template for TCR beta VDJ combination and CDR3 sequence profiling. TCR repertoire sequencing was run on an Illumina HiSeq 2000. Processing in the source paper ran as follows. TRBV/TRBJ rearrangement plots, CDR3 size and DJ length profiles, and Simpson's diversity index were used to assess repertoires. The immunodominant clone was defined as the most abundant DNA sequence in deep sequencing data. CDR3 amino acid sequences were checked for sharing across subjects and were also compared against the VDJdb database and published repertoires. TCRdb passed the public sequencing reads through fastp at Q25 and MiXCR, retaining productive beta sequences. Each CDR3 protein appears once, grouped with its most common genes and DNA. The V and J calls, along with clone size, are taken from TCRdb and not from the paper's own processing. For this sample the table gives 150,000 to 180,000 distinct CDR3 sequences, of which about 48% were detected only once. In total, the top ten clones hold about 12% of the sample.

The CDR3 sequence holds 15 residues, the cysteine and phenylalanine included. Only CDR3 DNA remains: 45 bases, in frame from the first base. A distance of 11 bases separates the germline ends of V and J, which lose 0 bases and 5 bases respectively. From the germline V gene (reference sequence), CDR1 is SGHKS and CDR2 is YYEKEE. Beyond this particular receptor, the publication reports: Between patients and healthy controls, no significant difference in CD8+ Simpson's diversity was found (P=0.060). Roughly 31 CD8+ CDR3 sequences were shared between patients and controls but appeared highly expressed in patients and within their immunodominant clones.

Expansion of CD8+CD57+ cells had been shown by flow cytometry in the patients chosen for sequencing. All patients had severe acquired aplastic anemia diagnosed by International Study of Aplastic Anemia and Agranulocytosis and Camitta criteria. At the time blood was sampled, none of the patients had received any therapy. In this study, sorted CD4+ and CD8+ T cells from the blood of healthy subjects and of severe aplastic anemia patients had their TCR repertoires deep-sequenced. Patients were enrolled under clinicaltrials.gov protocols 00001620, 01623167, 00001397, 00071045, 00081523 and 00961064 in the USA. Ficoll-Paque density gradient centrifugation was used to isolate peripheral blood mononuclear cells. CD4+ and CD8+ T cells were sorted by FACS or magnetic beads before DNA extraction.

The TCR comes from a human donor with aplastic anemia. Input material: sorted CD4+, CD8+, or CD8+CD57+ T cells (not recorded which) from PBMCs. Recombination connected TRBV5-5 to TRBJ2-2; the D gene is perhaps TRBD2, on 5 matching bases. The CDR3 region reads CASSLGGPETGELFF. The nucleotides read TGTGCCAGCAGCTTGGGAGGGCCGGAGACCGGGGAGCTGTTTTTT.